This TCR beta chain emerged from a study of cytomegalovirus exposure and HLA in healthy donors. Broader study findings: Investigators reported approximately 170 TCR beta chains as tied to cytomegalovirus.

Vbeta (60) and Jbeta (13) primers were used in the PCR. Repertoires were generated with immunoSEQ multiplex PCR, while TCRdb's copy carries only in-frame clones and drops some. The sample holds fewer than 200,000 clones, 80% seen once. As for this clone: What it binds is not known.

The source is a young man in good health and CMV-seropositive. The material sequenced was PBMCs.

CDR3 bases: TGCGCCAGCAGCTCCCCGACAGGGGGCTCGTACGAGCAGTACTTC. It yields the protein CASSSPTGGSYEQYF. The genes are TRBV4-1 and TRBJ2-7, with 10 bases lining up with TRBD1. The junction had 8 bases not matched to a gene; V was cut back by 5 bases and J by 4 bases. The CDR3 is 15 residues long. Germline V CDR1 and CDR2: MGHRA, YSYEKL.